The sequence of this T cell receptor beta chain was determined in a study of graft-versus-host responses after intestinal transplantation. About the research overall: As for transplant type, recipients had multivisceral, liver-intestinal, or isolated intestinal grafts. Overall study results and limits: Individuals carrying graft-donor T cell macrochimerism showed high graft-versus-host to host-versus-graft clonal ratios in allografts. Some GvH clones were seen earlier in gut or blood, suggesting intestinal origin.

Clones were sequenced by immunoSEQ multiplex PCR, and TCRdb holds only the in-frame ones, with some missing. The sample includes about 41,000 clones, roughly 95% of them seen just once. This clone was counted a single time. What it binds is not known. V was pared by 7 bases and J by 14 bases, with 15 bases of the junction left unmatched. CDR3 length equals 14 residues. Germline V lookup: CDR1 SNHLY, CDR2 FYNNEI. The rearrangement uses TRBV2 and TRBJ2-3; 10 bases fit TRBD2. The TCR was taken from a human donor who was the organ donor for an intestinal transplant. Material: unstimulated CD8+ T cells sorted from spleen or lymph node cells, obtained before transplant. CDR3 coding DNA: TGTGCCAGCAAAAAGGTAGCGGGGGGCCGGTTTCGGTATTTT. The encoded protein is CASKKVAGGRFRYF.